Below, 26 T cell receptor beta chains from the same sample are listed, as sequenced in a study of T-cell memory formation after mild COVID-19. Each CDR3 protein gets one entry after TCRdb re-called the 5' RACE reads with MiXCR. The sample shows hundreds of thousands of distinct CDR3 sequences, about 17% of them seen only once. Sequenced: PBMCs or a T cell subset sorted from them (not recorded which). These receptors all come from a man aged 18 to 35 who had mild COVID-19 (a few samples of this study predate the infection). Cell type and time point are not known.

This clonotype was recorded at least ten times. This chain connects TRBV7-2 to TRBJ2-5; D is unclear. This CDR3 is built from 17 residues. Germline loops: CDR1 SGHTA, CDR2 FQGNSA. Deletions cut 1 base from V and 7 bases from J, with 22 bases between. CDR3 DNA sequence: TGTGCCAGCAGCTTAGACCTAAATATAGTGGAACACGGGACCCAGTACTTC. Translated, it gives CASSLDLNIVEHGTQYF.

This clonotype has a count of ten or more. This chain uses TRBV5-1 with TRBJ2-5; 14 bases agree with TRBD2. The V segment lost 3 bases and the J segment 1 base; nucleotides outside the gene matches: 2. The CDR3 extends over 16 amino acids. CDR1 and CDR2 from the germline V gene are SGHRS and YFSETQ. CDR3 region: CASSSGTSGGQETQYF. The CDR3 DNA reads TGCGCCAGCAGCTCCGGGACTAGCGGGGGCCAAGAGACCCAGTACTTC.

This clonotype was detected only a few times. This chain joins TRBV6-5 and TRBJ1-5; 9 nucleotides line up with TRBD1. The germline V gene encodes CDR1 MNHEY and CDR2 SVGAGI. The V and J ends lost 2 bases and 2 bases, in that order; junction bases with no gene match: 13. The CDR3 has 19 amino acids. For the CDR3, the DNA is TGTGCCAGCAGTTACCGGGACAGGGACGACGCTGGGGGCAATCAGCCCCAGCATTTT. Residues: CASSYRDRDDAGGNQPQHF.

The chain joins TRBV2 to TRBJ1-5, with a weak D call TRBD1 (5 bases). The CDR3 length is 15 residues. CDR1 and CDR2 (germline): SNHLY, FYNNEI. The V end was cut by 3 bases, the J end by 2 bases, with 11 bases between. In DNA form, the CDR3 reads TGTGCCAGCAGTGACTGGGGCAGCGGCAATCAGCCCCAGCATTTT. Its protein product is CASSDWGSGNQPQHF.

This clonotype occurred a few times. The CDR3 sequence is CASRFIGLALNEQFF. CDR3 coding DNA: TGTGCCAGCAGATTTATCGGACTAGCCCTCAATGAGCAGTTCTTC. The V and J genes are TRBV7-2 and TRBJ2-1, with 8 bases identical to TRBD2. The CDR3 covers 15 residues. Germline V CDR1 and CDR2: SGHTA, FQGNSA. V gave up 6 bases and J gave up 6 bases; unmatched junction bases: 10.

This clonotype occurred many times. V is TRBV25-1 and J is TRBJ2-1; no reliable D call. The CDR3 runs 15 residues. The ends were cut back, 5 bases at V and 8 bases at J, with 19 bases in the middle. Germline V gene sequence: CDR1 MGHDK, CDR2 SYGVNS. CDR3 protein: CASSMRLTPADEQFF. The CDR3 bases are TGTGCCAGCAGTATGAGACTTACCCCGGCGGATGAGCAGTTCTTC.

This clonotype was detected many times. The J gene is TRBJ2-3, the V gene TRBV27, with 7 bases fitting TRBD1. Germline V CDR1 and CDR2: MNHEY, SMNVEV (reference sequence). The length of the CDR3 is 15 residues. With V trimmed by 5 bases and J by 5 bases, 10 bases remained unmatched. This CDR3 is CASSPQRQGKDTQYF. CDR3 in DNA: TGTGCCAGCAGTCCCCAGAGACAGGGTAAAGATACGCAGTATTTT.

The chain is built from TRBV7-9 and TRBJ2-5, with a tentative D call TRBD1 (6 bases). The CDR3 runs 14 residues. V lost 4 bases and J 1 base, leaving 10 bases between the germline ends. Germline CDR1 reads SEHNR; CDR2 reads FQNEAQ (reference sequence). Here the CDR3 reads CASSYGQSQETQYF. The CDR3 bases are TGTGCCAGCAGCTACGGACAGTCCCAAGAGACCCAGTACTTC.

This clonotype was counted only a few times. The rearrangement uses TRBV20-1 and TRBJ2-3, with 9 positions matching TRBD1. This CDR3 region has 15 residues. Germline CDR1 DFQATT, CDR2 SNEGSKA (reference sequence). The J segment lost 3 bases and the V segment lost 5 bases, leaving 9 bases of the junction unmatched. Here the CDR3 DNA reads TGCAGTGCTTCCACGGACAGGGGAAGGACAGATACGCAGTATTTT. Protein sequence: CSASTDRGRTDTQYF.

This clonotype was observed a handful of times. The CDR3 region is CASSPTSGFYEQYF. The CDR3 DNA follows: TGTGCCAGCAGCCCTACGAGCGGGTTTTACGAGCAGTACTTC. The chain employs TRBV9 and TRBJ2-7; weak D call: TRBD2 (6 bases). Trimming removed 4 bases from V and 4 bases from J, with 15 bases in between. The V gene's germline CDR1 is SGDLS and CDR2 YYNGEE. The length of the CDR3 is 14 residues.

The chain is built from TRBV10-2 and TRBJ2-5; D is perhaps TRBD2 (6 bases). Germline CDR1 reads WSHSY; CDR2 reads SAAADI. The CDR3 contains 13 residues. Trimming pared 9 bases from V and 2 bases from J, leaving 13 bases between. CDR3 nucleotides: TGCGCCAGGTCCCGCGGGGAGCAAGAGACCCAGTACTTC. It codes for CARSRGEQETQYF.

This clonotype was seen a handful of times. The CDR3 nucleotides read TGTGCCAGCAGCAAAGGACAGGGGGCCGACTCACCCCTCCACTTT. Translating it yields CASSKGQGADSPLHF. J is TRBJ1-6 and V is TRBV3-1; 11 bases fit TRBD1. The V gene end was trimmed by 5 bases and the J gene end by 10 bases; junction bases not matched to a gene: 7. Per germline, CDR1 LGHDT and CDR2 YNNKEL (reference sequence). The CDR3 has 15 residues. The variable domain in full, completed from reference TRBV3-1 and TRBJ1-6, reads DTAVSQTPKYLVTQMGNDKSIKCEQNLGHDTMYWYKQDSKKFLKIMFSYNNKELIINETVPNRFSPKSPDKAHLNLHINSLELGDSAVYFCASSKGQGADSPLHFGNGTRLTVT.

The rearrangement joins TRBV3-1 to TRBJ1-3; weak D call: TRBD1 (5 bases). Germline CDR1 LGHDT, CDR2 YNNKEL (reference sequence). The CDR3 runs 15 residues. With 1 base removed from V and 2 bases from J, the gap between germline ends came to 9 bases. The CDR3 DNA sequence: TGTGCCAGCAGCCAAGCGGGGACGCCTGGAAACACCATATATTTT. Translation gives CASSQAGTPGNTIYF.

The rearrangement links TRBV4-3 to TRBJ2-2; no clear D. The CDR3 totals 15 residues. Trimming took 0 bases from V and 5 from J, leaving 10 bases between them. From germline, CDR1 is LGHNA and CDR2 YSLEER. The chain's CDR3 is CASSQELGNTGELFF. The CDR3 DNA sequence: TGCGCCAGCAGCCAAGAGTTGGGTAATACCGGGGAGCTGTTTTTT.

This chain uses TRBV6-5 with TRBJ1-2, with TRBD1 identical over 10 bases. Trimming at V came to 0 bases and at J to 6 bases, leaving 16 bases not matched to a gene. The CDR3 loop spans 19 amino acids. CDR1 and CDR2 (germline): MNHEY, SVGAGI. The CDR3 loop reads CASSYSFVEWDRGIHGYTF. The CDR3 DNA reads TGTGCCAGCAGTTACTCGTTCGTTGAGTGGGACAGGGGAATCCATGGCTACACCTTC.

This clonotype was seen more than once but under ten times. The rearrangement joins TRBV3-1 to TRBJ2-7; D remains unclear. The CDR3 extends over 13 amino acids. Germline values: CDR1 LGHDT, CDR2 YNNKEL (reference sequence). Trimming took off 1 base at V and 3 bases at J, with 7 bases between the two ends. This chain's CDR3 is CASSQGSHYEQYF. DNA of the CDR3: TGTGCCAGCAGCCAAGGGTCTCACTACGAGCAGTACTTC.

The V and J genes are TRBV3-1 and TRBJ1-5; TRBD1 is a possible D gene (6 bases). CDR3 length: 15 residues. V gave up 1 base and J gave up 7 bases, with 14 bases separating them. Germline V gene sequence: CDR1 LGHDT, CDR2 YNNKEL (reference sequence). The CDR3 nucleotides are TGTGCCAGCAGCCAAGCTTTGGGGGGCAGGCAGCCCCAGCATTTT. It encodes CASSQALGGRQPQHF.

This clonotype was counted a few times. The chain uses TRBV6-5 and TRBJ2-3; 9 positions match TRBD1. The CDR3 has 16 amino acids. V dropped 5 bases and J dropped 4; count of bases not matched to a gene: 10. Germline CDR1 MNHEY, CDR2 SVGAGI. The CDR3 loop reads CASSLTGTGSADTQYF. The CDR3 DNA reads as TGTGCCAGCAGTCTCACCGGGACAGGGTCAGCAGATACGCAGTATTTT.

This clonotype was seen a few times. One end of the junction does not line up with germline, which may come from a read error. This chain links TRBV6-4 with TRBJ1-1; perhaps TRBD1 as D (5 bases). The CDR3 consists of 16 residues. Germline lookup yields CDR1 MRHNA and CDR2 SNTAGT. CDR3 residues: CASSDSSQHRMGDLPF. The CDR3 DNA reads as TGTGCCAGCAGTGACTCGAGCCAGCACCGAATGGGGGACCTACCCTTT.

The chain uses TRBV7-9 and TRBJ2-7, with 9 bases matching TRBD2. Losses at the gene ends were 6 bases for V and 4 bases for J; bases not matched to a gene: 4. The CDR3 extends over 13 amino acids. Germline CDR1 SEHNR, CDR2 FQNEAQ (reference sequence). CDR3 residues: CASSRLAGYEQYF. The CDR3 DNA sequence: TGTGCCAGCAGTCGTCTAGCGGGGTACGAGCAGTACTTC.

This clonotype appeared a few times. The V gene is TRBV4-3, the J gene TRBJ2-1; 10 bases fit TRBD2. The J segment lost 6 bases and the V segment lost 0 bases, leaving 5 bases of the junction unmatched. Per germline, CDR1 LGHNA and CDR2 YSLEER. CDR3 length: 16 residues. The chain's CDR3 is CASSQDRASGGNEQFF. CDR3 coding DNA: TGCGCCAGCAGCCAAGATAGGGCTAGCGGGGGCAATGAGCAGTTCTTC.

The J gene is TRBJ2-7, the V gene TRBV15; TRBD1 matches 11 bases. This CDR3 has 16 residues. The germline CDR1 and CDR2 sequences are LNHNV and YYDKDF (reference sequence). Trimming removed 1 base from V and 5 bases from J; junction bases left unmatched: 7. The CDR3 DNA is TGTGCCACCAGCAGAGGAGGGACAGGGGGTATTGACGAGCAGTACGTC. Amino acid sequence: CATSRGGTGGIDEQYV.

This clonotype was counted between two and nine times. The gene calls are TRBV20-1 and TRBJ2-3; D gene ambiguous. This CDR3 is built from 14 residues. Trimming took off 6 bases at V and 0 bases at J, with 13 bases between the two ends. Per the germline V gene, CDR1 is DFQATT and CDR2 is SNEGSKA (reference sequence). This CDR3 reads CSAVVASSTDTQYF. CDR3 bases: TGCAGTGCCGTCGTGGCGTCTAGCACAGATACGCAGTATTTT.

This clonotype showed up just a few times. CDR3 in amino acids: CASSQLAGGRADTQYF. CDR3 bases: TGCGCCAGCAGCCAGTTAGCGGGGGGCAGGGCAGATACGCAGTATTTT. This rearrangement joins TRBV4-3 to TRBJ2-3; 10 bases fit TRBD2. The CDR3 covers 16 residues. Germline CDR1 is LGHNA and CDR2 is YSLEER. V lost 3 bases, J lost 4 bases, and 7 bases stayed unmatched.

This clonotype occurred a few times. The genes are TRBV7-2 and TRBJ1-5, with 7 bases fitting TRBD1. In germline, CDR1 is SGHTA, CDR2 FQGNSA. The CDR3 contains 15 residues. V lost 1 base and J lost 7; bases outside the gene matches: 7. The CDR3 coding sequence is TGTGCCAGCAGCTTAGTAGTCAGGGGGGGCCAGCCCCAGCATTTT. Translated: CASSLVVRGGQPQHF.

This clonotype has a handful of counts. This rearrangement joins TRBV7-2 to TRBJ1-1; D is uncertain. This CDR3 spans 13 amino acids. Germline V gene sequence: CDR1 SGHTA, CDR2 FQGNSA. Trimming left V 0 bases short and J 6 bases short, with 8 bases between. CDR3 sequence reads: CASSLAGGAEAFF. CDR3 DNA sequence: TGTGCCAGCAGCTTAGCGGGCGGCGCTGAAGCTTTCTTT. Full variable domain (outside the CDR3, taken from reference TRBV7-2 and TRBJ1-1): GAGVSQSPSNKVTEKGKDVELRCDPISGHTALYWYRQSLGQGLEFLIYFQGNSAPDKSGLPSDRFSAERTGGSVSTLTIQRTQQEDSAVYLCASSLAGGAEAFFGQGTRLTVV.